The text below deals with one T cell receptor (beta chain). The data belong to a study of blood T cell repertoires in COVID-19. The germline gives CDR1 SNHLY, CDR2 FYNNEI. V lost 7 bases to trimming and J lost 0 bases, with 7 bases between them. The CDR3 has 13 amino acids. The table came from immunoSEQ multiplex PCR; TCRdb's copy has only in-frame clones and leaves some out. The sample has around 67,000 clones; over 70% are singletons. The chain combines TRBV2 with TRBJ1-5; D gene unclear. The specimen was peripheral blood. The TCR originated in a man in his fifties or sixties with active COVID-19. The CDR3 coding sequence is TGTGCCAGCAACGGGGATAGCAATCAGCCCCAGCATTTT. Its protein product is CASNGDSNQPQHF.